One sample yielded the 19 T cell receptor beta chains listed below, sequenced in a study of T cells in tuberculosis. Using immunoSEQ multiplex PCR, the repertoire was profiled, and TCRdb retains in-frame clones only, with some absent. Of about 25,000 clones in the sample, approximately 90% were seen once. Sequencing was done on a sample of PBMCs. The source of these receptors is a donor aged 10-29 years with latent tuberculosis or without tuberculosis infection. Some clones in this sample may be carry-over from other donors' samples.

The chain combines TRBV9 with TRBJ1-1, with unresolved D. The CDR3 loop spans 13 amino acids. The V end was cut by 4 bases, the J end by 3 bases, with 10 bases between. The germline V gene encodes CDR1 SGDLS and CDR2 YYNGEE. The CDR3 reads CASSLGGHTEAFF. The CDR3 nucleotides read TGTGCCAGCAGCCTTGGAGGGCACACTGAAGCTTTCTTT.

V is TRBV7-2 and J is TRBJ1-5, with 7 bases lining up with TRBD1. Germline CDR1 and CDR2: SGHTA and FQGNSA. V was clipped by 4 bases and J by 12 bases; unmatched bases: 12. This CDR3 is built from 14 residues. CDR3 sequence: CASSSIGTGVIQHF. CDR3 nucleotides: TGTGCCAGCAGCTCGATAGGAACAGGGGTGATCCAGCATTTT.

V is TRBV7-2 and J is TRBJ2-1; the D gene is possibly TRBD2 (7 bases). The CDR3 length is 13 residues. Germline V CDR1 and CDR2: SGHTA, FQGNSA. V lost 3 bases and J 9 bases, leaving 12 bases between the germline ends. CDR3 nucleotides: TGTGCCAGCAGCTTGAGGGGGGGCAGTGAGCAGTTCTTC. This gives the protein CASSLRGGSEQFF.

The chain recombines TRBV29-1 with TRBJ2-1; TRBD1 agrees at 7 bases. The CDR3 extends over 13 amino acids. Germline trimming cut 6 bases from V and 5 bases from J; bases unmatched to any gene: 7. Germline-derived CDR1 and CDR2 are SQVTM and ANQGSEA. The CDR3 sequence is CSVRDSDDNEQFF. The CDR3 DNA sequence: TGCAGCGTCCGGGACAGCGACGACAATGAGCAGTTCTTC.

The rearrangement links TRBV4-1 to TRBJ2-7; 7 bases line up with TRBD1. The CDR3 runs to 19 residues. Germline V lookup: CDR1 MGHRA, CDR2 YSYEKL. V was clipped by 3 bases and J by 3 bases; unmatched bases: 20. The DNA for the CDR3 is TGCGCCAGCAGCCAGAATCTACTTAGGGGGCAGGGGGTTTTCTACGAGCAGTACTTC. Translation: CASSQNLLRGQGVFYEQYF.

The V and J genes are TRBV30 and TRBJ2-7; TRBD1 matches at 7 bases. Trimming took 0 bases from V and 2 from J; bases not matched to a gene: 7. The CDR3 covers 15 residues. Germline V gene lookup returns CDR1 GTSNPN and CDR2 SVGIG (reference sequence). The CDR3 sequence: CAWSVRQGVTYEQYF. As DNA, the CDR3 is TGTGCCTGGAGTGTACGACAGGGCGTAACCTACGAGCAGTACTTC.

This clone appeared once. CDR3 sequence (DNA): TGTGCCAGAAGCTCCGTACTTATCCCAATCCAGGGAGGCACTGAAGCTTTCTTT. This sequence encodes CARSSVLIPIQGGTEAFF. The chain carries TRBV5-3 and TRBJ1-1; D might be TRBD1 (5 bases). TRBV5-3 is an open reading frame whose function is uncertain. CDR3 size: 18 residues. Trimming removed 3 bases at V and 4 bases at J, with 25 bases between.

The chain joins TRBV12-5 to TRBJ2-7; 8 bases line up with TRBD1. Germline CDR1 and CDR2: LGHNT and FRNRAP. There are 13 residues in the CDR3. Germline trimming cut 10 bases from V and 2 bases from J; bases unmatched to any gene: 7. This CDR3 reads CATIGTGTYEQYF. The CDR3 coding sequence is TGTGCTACCATCGGGACAGGAACCTACGAGCAGTACTTC.

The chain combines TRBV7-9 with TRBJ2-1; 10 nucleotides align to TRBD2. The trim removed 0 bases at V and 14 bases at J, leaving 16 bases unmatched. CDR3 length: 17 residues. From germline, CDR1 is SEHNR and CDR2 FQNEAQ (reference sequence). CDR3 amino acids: CASSLARIAGGPSREFF. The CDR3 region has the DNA TGTGCCAGCAGCTTAGCGCGAATAGCGGGGGGCCCGAGCCGGGAGTTCTTC.

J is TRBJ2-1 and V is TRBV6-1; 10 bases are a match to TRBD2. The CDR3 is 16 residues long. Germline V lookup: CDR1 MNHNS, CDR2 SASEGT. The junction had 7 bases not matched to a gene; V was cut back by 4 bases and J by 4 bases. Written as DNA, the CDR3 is TGTGCCAGCAGTGGGTCTAGCGGGGGCCCGTACAATGAGCAGTTCTTC. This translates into CASSGSSGGPYNEQFF.

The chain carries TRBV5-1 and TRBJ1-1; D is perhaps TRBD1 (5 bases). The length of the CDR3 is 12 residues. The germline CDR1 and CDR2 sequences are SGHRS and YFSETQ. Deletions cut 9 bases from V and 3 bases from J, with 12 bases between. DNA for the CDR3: TGCGCCACCAGGGAGGGGTACACTGAAGCTTTCTTT. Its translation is CATREGYTEAFF. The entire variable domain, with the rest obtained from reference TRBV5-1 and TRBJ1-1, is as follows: KAGVTQTPRYLIKTRGQQVTLSCSPISGHRSVSWYQQTPGQGLQFLFEYFSETQRNKGNFPGRFSGRQFSNSRSEMNVSTLELGDSALYLCATREGYTEAFFGQGTRLTVV.

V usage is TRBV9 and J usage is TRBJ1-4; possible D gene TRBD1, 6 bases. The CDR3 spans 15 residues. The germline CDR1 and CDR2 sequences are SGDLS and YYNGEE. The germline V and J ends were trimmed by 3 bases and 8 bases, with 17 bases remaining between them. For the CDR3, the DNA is TGTGCCAGCAGCGCGCGGGGGGCATTTGGAGAAAAACTGTTTTTT. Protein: CASSARGAFGEKLFF.

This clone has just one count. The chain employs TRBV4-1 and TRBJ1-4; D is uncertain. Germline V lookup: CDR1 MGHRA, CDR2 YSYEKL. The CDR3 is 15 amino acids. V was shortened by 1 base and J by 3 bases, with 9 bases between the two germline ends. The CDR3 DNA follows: TGCGCCAGCAGCCAAGGCGTTAAATCTAATGAAAAACTGTTTTTT. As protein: CASSQGVKSNEKLFF.

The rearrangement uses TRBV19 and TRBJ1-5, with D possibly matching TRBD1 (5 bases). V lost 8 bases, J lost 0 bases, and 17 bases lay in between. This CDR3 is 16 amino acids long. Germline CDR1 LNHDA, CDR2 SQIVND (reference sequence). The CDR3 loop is CASFVDSSYSNQPQHF. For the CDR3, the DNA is TGTGCCAGTTTCGTCGACAGTTCCTATAGCAATCAGCCCCAGCATTTT.

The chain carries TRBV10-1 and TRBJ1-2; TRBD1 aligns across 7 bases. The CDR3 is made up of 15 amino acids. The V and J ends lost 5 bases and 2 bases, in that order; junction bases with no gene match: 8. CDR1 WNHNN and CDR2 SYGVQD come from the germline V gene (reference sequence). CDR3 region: CASSPTPTGNYGYTF. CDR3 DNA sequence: TGCGCCAGCAGTCCCACCCCGACAGGGAACTATGGCTACACCTTC.

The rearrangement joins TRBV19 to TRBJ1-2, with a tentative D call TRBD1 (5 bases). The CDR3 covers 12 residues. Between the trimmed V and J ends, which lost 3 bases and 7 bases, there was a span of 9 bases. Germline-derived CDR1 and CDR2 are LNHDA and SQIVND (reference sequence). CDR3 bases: TGTGCCAGTAGTATCCGGGGGGGTGGCTACACCTTC. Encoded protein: CASSIRGGGYTF.

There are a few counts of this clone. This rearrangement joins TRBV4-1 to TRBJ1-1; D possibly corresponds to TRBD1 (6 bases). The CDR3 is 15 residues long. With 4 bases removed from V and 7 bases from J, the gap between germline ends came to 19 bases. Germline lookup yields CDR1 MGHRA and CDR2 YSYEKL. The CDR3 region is CASSRPRFGQLEAFF. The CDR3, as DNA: TGCGCCAGCAGCCGACCAAGATTTGGACAGCTTGAAGCTTTCTTT.

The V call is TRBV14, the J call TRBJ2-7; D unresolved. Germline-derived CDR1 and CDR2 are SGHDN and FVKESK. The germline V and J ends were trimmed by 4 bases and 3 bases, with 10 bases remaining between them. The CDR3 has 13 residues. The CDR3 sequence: CASSPLDNYEQYF. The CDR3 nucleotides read TGTGCCAGCAGCCCCCTCGACAACTACGAGCAGTACTTC.

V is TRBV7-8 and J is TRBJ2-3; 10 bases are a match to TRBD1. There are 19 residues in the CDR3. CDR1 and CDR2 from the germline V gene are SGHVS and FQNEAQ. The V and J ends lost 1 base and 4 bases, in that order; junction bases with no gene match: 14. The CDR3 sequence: CASSLVLLRDRGISDTQYF. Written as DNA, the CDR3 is TGTGCCAGCAGCTTAGTCCTTCTCCGGGACAGGGGAATTTCAGATACGCAGTATTTT.